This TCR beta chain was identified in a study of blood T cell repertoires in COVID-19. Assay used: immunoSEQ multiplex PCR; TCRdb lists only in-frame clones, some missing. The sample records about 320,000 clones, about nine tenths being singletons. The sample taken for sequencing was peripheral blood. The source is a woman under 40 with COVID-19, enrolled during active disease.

CDR3 bases: TGTGCCAGCAGTTTTGGTGGGCAGACCACAGATACGCAGTATTTT. As protein: CASSFGGQTTDTQYF. This chain links TRBV28 with TRBJ2-3; D unresolved. V was shortened by 3 bases and J by 2 bases, with 12 bases between the two germline ends. This CDR3 comprises 15 residues. Germline-derived CDR1 and CDR2 are MDHEN and SYDVKM.